These T cell receptor beta chains were read from a single sample in a study of T cell repertoires in cytomegalovirus infection. For these TCRs, the target antigens are not known. One entry per CDR3 protein, called by TCRdb with MiXCR from the reads. This table holds approximately 1,000,000 distinct CDR3 sequences, approximately 31% found once. The source was cultured CD8+ T cells from PBMCs, collected from culture after CMV antigen stimulation. These receptor sequences come from a human donor in good health (CMV status not recorded). Some clones in this sample may be carry-over from other donors' samples. The CDR3 runs from the conserved cysteine through the conserved F or W. D genes are given only for firm matches. Clone sizes are given selectively: once, few, many, or a class where the clone is expanded.

J | V | size | D | DNA | CDR3
TRBJ2-2 | TRBV7-8 | NA | TRBD1 | TGTGCCAGCAGGAATCGACAGGGGCGCGCGAATGGGACCGGGGAGCTGTTTTTT | CASRNRQGRANGTGELFF
TRBJ2-3 | TRBV7-6 | many | NA | TGTGCCAGCAGTCCCTCTTGGGGGCCAGATACGCAGTATTTT | CASSPSWGPDTQYF
TRBJ2-5 | TRBV6-2/TRBV6-3 | NA | TRBD2 | TGTGCCAGCACCTCTAGCGGGGGGGCTGGTGAGACCCAGTACTTC | CASTSSGGAGETQYF
TRBJ1-1 | TRBV6-1 | few | TRBD1 | TGTGCCAGCAGCGGATCCACAGGGGGGACTGAAGCTTTCTTT | CASSGSTGGTEAFF
TRBJ1-3 | TRBV13 | NA | NA | TGTGCCAGCAGCTTAGCTCGGGATGGAAACACCATATATTTT | CASSLARDGNTIYF
TRBJ1-3 | TRBV7-9 | few | NA | TGTGCCAGCAGCTTAGAGAGGGAGAACACCATATATTTT | CASSLERENTIYF
TRBJ2-1 | TRBV29-1 | NA | NA | TGCAGCGTTGATGGGTTGGGAAGAAGGGAGCAGTTCTTC | CSVDGLGRREQFF
TRBJ1-2 | TRBV12-3/TRBV12-4 | NA | NA | TGTGCCAGCAGTTTCTCTGCTGAGACCAAGGAGGGCTACACCTTC | CASSFSAETKEGYTF
TRBJ2-3 | TRBV28 | NA | TRBD1 | TGTGCCAGCAGGGGCGGGACAGGGAGCACAGATACGCAGTATTTT | CASRGGTGSTDTQYF
TRBJ2-3 | TRBV11-2 | many | NA | TGTGCCAGCAGCTTAGGACTTAGTCCCTCCGATACGCAGTATTTT | CASSLGLSPSDTQYF
TRBJ1-4 | TRBV6-2/TRBV6-3 | NA | NA | TGTGCCAGCAGTTACTCGTGGGCGACTAATGAAAAACTGTTTTTT | CASSYSWATNEKLFF
TRBJ2-2 | TRBV7-6 | many | TRBD2 | TGTGCCAGCAGCCCCTCAGCGGGGACGAACACCGGGGAGCTGTTTTTT | CASSPSAGTNTGELFF
TRBJ1-4 | TRBV15 | NA | TRBD1 | TGTGCCACCGGTAGGGACAGGAGTTCTAATGAAAAACTGTTTTTT | CATGRDRSSNEKLFF
TRBJ1-1 | TRBV5-5 | NA | NA | TGTGCCAGCAGCTTGTTCGAAACTGAAGCTTTCTTT | CASSLFETEAFF
TRBJ2-5 | TRBV7-9 | many | TRBD1 | TGTGCCAGCAGCGGCCGGGACAGGGAAGAGACCCAGTACTTC | CASSGRDREETQYF
TRBJ2-1 | TRBV5-6 | NA | TRBD2 | TGTGCCAGCAGCCAGGGACTAGCGGGGGGGTCCTGGTACAATGAGCAGTTCTTC | CASSQGLAGGSWYNEQFF
TRBJ1-2 | TRBV13 | few | TRBD1 | TGTGCCAGCAGCTTAAGCGAAATCCTCGCGGGGGACAGGGCTCCAGGCTACACCTTC | CASSLSEILAGDRAPGYTF
TRBJ1-3 | TRBV6-6 | NA | NA | TGTGCCAGCAGCCAAGGGACCTCCGTGACTGAAAACACCATATATTTT | CASSQGTSVTENTIYF
TRBJ2-5 | TRBV7-9 | NA | TRBD2 | TGTGCCAGCAGCTTGGGGACTAGGGAAGAGACCCAGTACTTC | CASSLGTREETQYF
TRBJ2-7 | TRBV4-3 | NA | TRBD2 | TGCACCAGCAGCCAAAGAGCGGGGCAAACCTACGAGCAGTACTTC | CTSSQRAGQTYEQYF
TRBJ1-6 | TRBV28 | few | NA | TGTGCCAGCAGTTTGACTCCGGGGCGTTCACCCCTCCACTTT | CASSLTPGRSPLHF
TRBJ1-5 | TRBV19 | NA | TRBD1 | TGTGCCAGTAGTCCTCAGGGGGGAGCTAGCAATCAGCCCCAGCATTTT | CASSPQGGASNQPQHF
TRBJ2-7 | TRBV7-2 | few | NA | TGTGCCAGCAGCTTAGCGGGGGGACAGTTATACGAGCAGTACTTC | CASSLAGGQLYEQYF
TRBJ1-1 | TRBV6-1 | NA | NA | TGTGCCAGCAGTGAAGTTGAGAGGAGCACTGAAGCTTTCTTT | CASSEVERSTEAFF
TRBJ2-2 | TRBV7-6 | many | TRBD2 | TGTGCCAGCAGCTTACCAGCGGGGATGGGTGCCGGGGAGCTGTTTTTT | CASSLPAGMGAGELFF
TRBJ2-3 | TRBV5-1 | few | NA | TGCGCCAGCAGCCCTGGCGGGGAGGATACGCAGTATTTT | CASSPGGEDTQYF
TRBJ1-4 | TRBV7-9 | NA | TRBD1 | TGTGCCAGCAGCGGCTGGGACAGGGAGCTCGAGGACCAAAATGAAAAACTGTTTTTT | CASSGWDRELEDQNEKLFF
TRBJ2-5 | TRBV5-1 | NA | NA | TGCGCCAGCAGCCAGAACCAAGAGACCCAGTACTTC | CASSQNQETQYF
TRBJ1-4 | TRBV7-8 | many | NA | TGTGCCAGCAGACTAGAGGCCAGAGAGCTTGCTTCAACTAATGAAAAACTGTTTTTT | CASRLEARELASTNEKLFF
TRBJ2-3 | TRBV7-6 | many | TRBD2 | TGTGCCAGCAGCTCAACCTCGGGACTAGTTATCACAGATACGCAGTATTTT | CASSSTSGLVITDTQYF
TRBJ1-2 | TRBV12-3/TRBV12-4 | few | NA | TGTGCCAGCAGATTTGGACCCTATGGCTACACCTTC | CASRFGPYGYTF
TRBJ2-7 | TRBV20-1 | NA | TRBD1 | TGCAGTGCTACCGGGACAGGGGGCTGGTACGAGCAGTACTTC | CSATGTGGWYEQYF
TRBJ1-1 | TRBV3-1 | few | TRBD1 | TGTGCCAGCAGCAACCCATGGGAAGGGGGCAAAGGAACTGAAGCTTTCTTT | CASSNPWEGGKGTEAFF
TRBJ1-2 | TRBV27 | NA | NA | TGTGCCAGCAGTTTTACAGCCCAGAGGATTGGCTACACCTTC | CASSFTAQRIGYTF
TRBJ2-4 | TRBV7-9 | NA | TRBD2 | TGTGCCAGCAGCTGGCGGGGGGCGGGAAACATTCAGTACTTC | CASSWRGAGNIQYF
TRBJ1-2 | TRBV12-3/TRBV12-4 | few | NA | TGTGCCAGTAAAGATGCTAACTATGGCTACACCTTC | CASKDANYGYTF
TRBJ1-2 | TRBV6-2/TRBV6-3 | NA | NA | TGTGCCAGCAGTTCGTCTTTGGGGGGCGAGGGCTATGGCTACACCTTC | CASSSSLGGEGYGYTF
TRBJ1-5 | TRBV12-3/TRBV12-4 | NA | NA | TGTGCCAGCAGTAGATGGGGTCAGCCCCAGCATTTT | CASSRWGQPQHF
TRBJ1-2 | TRBV6-6 | NA | NA | TGTGCCAGCAAGATGAGGGGGGGGGCGGAAGGCTACACCTTC | CASKMRGGAEGYTF
TRBJ2-3 | TRBV20-1 | NA | TRBD2 | TGCAGTGCTAGAGATCAAAGGCCTAGCGGGGGGTCCACTTATACGCAGTATTTT | CSARDQRPSGGSTYTQYF
TRBJ2-7 | TRBV19 | NA | NA | TGTGCCAGTAGTATAGATTTACCAGGCTCCTACGAGCAGTACTTC | CASSIDLPGSYEQYF
TRBJ2-1 | TRBV9 | few | NA | TGTGCCAGCAGCCTTCGTTCAGGCTACAATGAGCAGTTCTTC | CASSLRSGYNEQFF
TRBJ1-1 | TRBV28 | many | TRBD1 | TGTGCCAGCAGTCCAGGGGGCTGGGAAACTGAAGCTTTCTTT | CASSPGGWETEAFF
TRBJ1-2 | TRBV27 | NA | TRBD1 | TGTGCCAGCAGTTTATCAGGGACAGGGGTAGGCTACACCTTC | CASSLSGTGVGYTF
TRBJ1-2 | TRBV7-9 | few | NA | TGTGCCAGCAGCTCCCCGGGACACTCGCTAATTGGCTACACCTTC | CASSSPGHSLIGYTF
TRBJ2-1 | TRBV14 | few | NA | TGTGCCAGCAGCCAAGGCCCTTCAGGGCGACCCTACAATGAGCAGTTCTTC | CASSQGPSGRPYNEQFF
TRBJ1-5 | TRBV20-1 | NA | NA | TGCAGTGCTCAGGGAGTTAATAGCAATCAGCCCCAGCATTTT | CSAQGVNSNQPQHF
TRBJ2-7 | TRBV2 | NA | NA | TGTGCCAGCGGTGAACAGGGCGAGCAGTACTTC | CASGEQGEQYF
TRBJ1-6 | TRBV27 | few | TRBD1 | TGTGCCAGCAGCGCCGGGACAGGGAATTCACCCCTCCACTTT | CASSAGTGNSPLHF
TRBJ1-1 | TRBV27 | few | NA | TGTGCCAGCAGTCCCAACACGGGGCGGACTGAAGCTTTCTTT | CASSPNTGRTEAFF
TRBJ2-1 | TRBV7-3 | many | NA | TGTGCCAGCAGCTTATTAGTCACCGGGACGGGGTACAATGAGCAGTTCTTC | CASSLLVTGTGYNEQFF
TRBJ1-4 | TRBV4-3 | NA | NA | TGCGCCAGCAGCCAAGCGGTCTACTCCGGTAATGAAAAACTGTTTTTT | CASSQAVYSGNEKLFF
TRBJ2-1 | TRBV7-2 | many | NA | TGTGCCAGCAGCTCCCCCAAGAGGGCTTTCGGGAATGAGCAGTTCTTC | CASSSPKRAFGNEQFF
TRBJ2-4 | TRBV4-3 | few | NA | TGCGCCAGCAGCCAAGATTCGGGGGGCGCGACCAAAAACATTCAGTACTTC | CASSQDSGGATKNIQYF
TRBJ2-1 | TRBV29-1 | NA | TRBD1 | TGCAGCGTGATACCGGGACAGGGTTACAATGAGCAGTTCTTC | CSVIPGQGYNEQFF
TRBJ1-4 | TRBV7-9 | few | NA | TGTGCCAGCAGCCAAGAGGCAGGAGGATTTAATGAAAAACTGTTTTTT | CASSQEAGGFNEKLFF
TRBJ1-2 | TRBV11-2 | few | NA | TGTGCCAGCAGCCACCTATTATCAACAGCTCCCAACTATGGCTACACCTTC | CASSHLLSTAPNYGYTF
TRBJ2-3 | TRBV7-6 | few | TRBD2 | TGTGCCAGCAGCTTGGCTAGCGGGGGCTGGGGCACAGATACGCAGTATTTT | CASSLASGGWGTDTQYF